Given below is one T cell receptor (beta chain) in context. This record comes from a study of CD8+ T cells in alopecia areata. Background on the study: Treatment comprised oral tofacitinib, 5 to 10 mg twice daily, in treated patients.

As for treatment: oral pan-JAK inhibitor, 5-10 mg twice daily. It was cDNA, reverse transcribed from extracted RNA, that served as the sequencing template. Assay used: immunoSEQ multiplex PCR; TCRdb lists only in-frame clones, some missing. The sample lists 150,000 to 200,000 clones; 60% were seen once. The sequenced sample was CD4+ T cells sorted from blood, obtained at week 24, from a patient treated with tofacitinib. The source is a human donor with alopecia areata.

In nucleotides, the CDR3 is TGTGCCAGCAGCTTCCCCAACCAGCCCCAGCATTTT. Amino acids: CASSFPNQPQHF. This sequence joins TRBV5-4 and TRBJ1-5; no clear D gene. Germline-derived CDR1 and CDR2 are SGHNT and YYREEE (reference sequence). The CDR3 is 12 residues long. The V and J ends lost 2 bases and 7 bases respectively, with 7 bases between them.